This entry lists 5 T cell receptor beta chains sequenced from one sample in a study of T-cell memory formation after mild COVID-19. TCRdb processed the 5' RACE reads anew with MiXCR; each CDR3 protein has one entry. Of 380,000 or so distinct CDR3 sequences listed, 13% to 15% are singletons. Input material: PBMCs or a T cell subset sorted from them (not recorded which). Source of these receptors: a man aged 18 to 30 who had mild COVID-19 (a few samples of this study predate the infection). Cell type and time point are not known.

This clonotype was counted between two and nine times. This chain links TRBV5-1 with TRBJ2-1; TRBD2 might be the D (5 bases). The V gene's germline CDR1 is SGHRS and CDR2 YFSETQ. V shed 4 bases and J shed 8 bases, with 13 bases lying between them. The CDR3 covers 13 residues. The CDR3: CASSLLAAHEQFF. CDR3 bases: TGCGCCAGCAGCCTTCTAGCCGCCCATGAGCAGTTCTTC.

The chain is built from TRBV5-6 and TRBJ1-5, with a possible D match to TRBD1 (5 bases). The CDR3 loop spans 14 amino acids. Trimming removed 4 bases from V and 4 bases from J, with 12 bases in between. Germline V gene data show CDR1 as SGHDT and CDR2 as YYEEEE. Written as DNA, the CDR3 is TGTGCCAGCAGCCAGGGCCCAAAGAATCAGCCCCAGCATTTT. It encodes CASSQGPKNQPQHF.

CDR3 protein: CASSLNNKLNTIYF. The DNA for the CDR3 is TGTGCCAGCAGCTTAAACAACAAACTAAACACCATATATTTT. The chain recombines TRBV7-2 with TRBJ1-3; D is uncertain. The V end lost 2 bases, the J end lost 6 bases, and 11 bases lay between the germline ends. The length of the CDR3 is 14 residues. Germline CDR1 is SGHTA and CDR2 is FQGNSA.

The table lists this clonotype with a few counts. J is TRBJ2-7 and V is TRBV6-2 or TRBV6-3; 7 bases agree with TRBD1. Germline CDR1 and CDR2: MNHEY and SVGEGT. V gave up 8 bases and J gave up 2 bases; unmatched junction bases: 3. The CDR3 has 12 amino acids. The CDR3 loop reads CASRDRTYEQYV. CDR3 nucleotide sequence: TGTGCCAGCCGGGACAGAACCTACGAGCAGTACGTC.

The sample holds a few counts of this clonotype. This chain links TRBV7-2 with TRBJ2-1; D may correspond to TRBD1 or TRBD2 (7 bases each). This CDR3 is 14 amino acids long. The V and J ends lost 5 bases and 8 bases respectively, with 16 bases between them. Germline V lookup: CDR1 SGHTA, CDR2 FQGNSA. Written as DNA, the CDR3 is TGTGCCAGCAGCCCTTCACAGGGGAGGGATGAGCAGTTCTTC. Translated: CASSPSQGRDEQFF.